This TCR beta chain was recovered during a study of blood T cell repertoires in COVID-19. The wider study: The United States, Italy and Spain were the sources of the acute and convalescent COVID-19 samples.

CDR1 is SGHVS and CDR2 is FNYEAQ in the germline V gene. Deletions cut 6 bases from V and 9 bases from J, with 11 bases between. This CDR3 comprises 11 residues. Study processing details: The assay estimated nucleated cells by amplifying reference gene primers. Sequencing used immunoSEQ multiplex PCR; TCRdb keeps in-frame clones, though not all of them. V and J calls and clone size are those listed in that table; D and trimming were worked out from the DNA. The sample consists of around 200,000 clones, around 86% of them appearing once. The rearrangement links TRBV7-6 to TRBJ2-5, with D unresolved. This clonotype was sampled from a man aged 40-50 years with active or convalescent COVID-19. Sequenced sample: peripheral blood. Here the CDR3 reads CASRLSSAQYF. CDR3 bases: TGTGCCAGCAGATTGAGCTCGGCCCAGTACTTC.